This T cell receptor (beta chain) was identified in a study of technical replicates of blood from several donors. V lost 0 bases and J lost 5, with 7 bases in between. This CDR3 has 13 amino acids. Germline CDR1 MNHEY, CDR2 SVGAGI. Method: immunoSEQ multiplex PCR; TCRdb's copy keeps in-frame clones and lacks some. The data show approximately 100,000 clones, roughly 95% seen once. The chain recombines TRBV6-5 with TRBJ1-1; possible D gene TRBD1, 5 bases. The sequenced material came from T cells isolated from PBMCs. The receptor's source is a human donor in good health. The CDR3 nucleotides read TGTGCCAGCAGTTACTCCCGGGGGACTGAAGCTTTCTTT. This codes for CASSYSRGTEAFF.